These 27 T cell receptor beta chains originate from one sample sequenced in a study of blood T cell repertoires in COVID-19 (dated by TCRdb to about 2020). The library was produced with the immunoSEQ multiplex PCR assay. TCRdb carries this immuneACCESS record with in-frame sequences only. Its versions omit some clonotypes, under half of them owing to an unresolved V gene in the studies checked, with the rest unexplained. In all, the sample holds 87,000 or so clones, and roughly 84% of those were seen once. About 5% of the sample is held by the ten biggest clonotypes. Sequencing used peripheral blood. The receptors were sampled from a woman older than 75 with acute or convalescent COVID-19.

The V gene is TRBV7-3, the J gene TRBJ2-1; TRBD2 is a possible D gene (7 bases). Germline V lookup: CDR1 SGHTA, CDR2 FQGTGA. Trimming pared 3 bases from V and 2 bases from J, leaving 17 bases between. There are 17 residues in the CDR3. The CDR3 coding sequence is TGTGCCAGCAGCTTCCCCCGGGGGCGGGAGCCCTACAATGAGCAGTTCTTC. It encodes CASSFPRGREPYNEQFF.

This clone was observed once. This chain joins TRBV6-6 and TRBJ2-7; 8 bases align to TRBD1. The CDR3 sequence is 15 residues long. Looked up from germline, CDR1 is MNHNY and CDR2 is SVGAGI (reference sequence). J lost 3 bases, V lost 6 bases, and 10 bases had no gene match. This CDR3 reads CASSSSGQGVYEQYF. For the CDR3, the DNA is TGTGCCAGCAGCTCCTCTGGACAGGGCGTCTACGAGCAGTACTTC.

The V and J genes are TRBV30 and TRBJ1-1, with D perhaps TRBD1 (5 bases). The CDR3 is made up of 12 amino acids. Trimming pared 5 bases from V and 3 bases from J, leaving 10 bases between. Germline V gene data show CDR1 as GTSNPN and CDR2 as SVGIG (reference sequence). CDR3 coding DNA: TGTGCCTGGGGCCCAGGGTACACTGAAGCTTTCTTT. It encodes CAWGPGYTEAFF.

The chain carries TRBV19 and TRBJ1-5; 7 bases are a match to TRBD1. V trimming: 7 bases; J trimming: 3 bases; junction bases outside the gene matches: 12. In germline, CDR1 is LNHDA, CDR2 SQIVND (reference sequence). The CDR3 covers 16 residues. The CDR3, as DNA: TGTGCCAGTACCCCCGTCACAGGGGTCTTCAATCAGCCCCAGCATTTT. It translates to CASTPVTGVFNQPQHF.

The table lists this clone with a count of one. The chain links TRBV5-8 to TRBJ1-1; TRBD1 matches at 9 bases. Germline-derived CDR1 and CDR2 are SGHTS and YDEGEE. The CDR3 is 14 residues long. The V gene end was trimmed by 4 bases and the J gene end by 5 bases; junction bases not matched to a gene: 6. CDR3 sequence reads: CASSAGTGRTEAFF. CDR3 bases: TGTGCCAGCAGCGCCGGGACAGGGCGGACTGAAGCTTTCTTT.

The CDR3 loop is CASSLAGSPNEKLFF. CDR3 in DNA: TGCGCCAGCAGCTTGGCGGGGTCCCCTAATGAAAAACTGTTTTTT. The V call is TRBV5-1, the J call TRBJ1-4, with D unresolved. The germline CDR1 and CDR2 sequences are SGHRS and YFSETQ. This CDR3 comprises 15 residues. Trimming shortened V by 0 bases and J by 3 bases, and 9 bases separated the two germline ends.

Details on this clone: Mismatch with germline at one junction end may stem from a read error. The genes are TRBV7-7 and TRBJ1-6; TRBD1 agrees at 8 bases. This CDR3 region has 15 residues. The germline gives CDR1 SSHAT, CDR2 FNYEAQ (reference sequence). The CDR3 protein is CASSSTGDDNSPLHF. The DNA for the CDR3 is TGTGCTAGCAGCTCGACAGGGGATGATAATTCACCCCTCCACTTT.

The V gene is TRBV5-4, the J gene TRBJ2-5; 9 bases line up with TRBD1. CDR1 is SGHNT, CDR2 YYREEE, per germline (reference sequence). V shed 1 base, J shed 4 bases, and the junction held 8 bases outside the gene matches. The CDR3 runs to 16 residues. In DNA, the CDR3 is TGTGCCAGCAGCTTGCCCGGGACAGGGCTGGGAGAGACCCAGTACTTC. This codes for CASSLPGTGLGETQYF.

This chain connects TRBV2 to TRBJ2-1; TRBD2 might be the D (6 bases). CDR3 length: 14 residues. V dropped 3 bases and J dropped 5 bases, with 11 bases sitting between them. CDR1 is SNHLY and CDR2 is FYNNEI in the germline V gene. The CDR3: CASSEGEVNNEQFF. The DNA for the CDR3 is TGTGCCAGCAGTGAGGGGGAGGTAAACAATGAGCAGTTCTTC.

The V and J genes are TRBV18 and TRBJ2-5; TRBD2 aligns across 12 bases. From germline, CDR1 is KGHSH and CDR2 LQKENI. With V trimmed by 2 bases and J by 4 bases, 5 bases remained unmatched. The CDR3 runs to 16 residues. The CDR3 reads CASSPSTSGRLETQYF. In DNA form, the CDR3 reads TGTGCCAGCTCACCATCAACTAGCGGGAGGTTAGAGACCCAGTACTTC.

The chain joins TRBV4-3 to TRBJ2-3; perhaps TRBD2 as D (6 bases). With 1 base removed from V and 1 base from J, the gap between germline ends came to 12 bases. Germline V gene data show CDR1 as LGHNA and CDR2 as YSLEER. The CDR3 covers 16 residues. CDR3 DNA: TGCGCCAGCAGCCAAGTCTGGGGGGAAGGCACAGATACGCAGTATTTT. Translated, it gives CASSQVWGEGTDTQYF.

The genes are TRBV6-5 and TRBJ2-5; weak D call: TRBD1 (6 bases). The ends were cut back, 5 bases at V and 7 bases at J, with 17 bases in the middle. Germline loops: CDR1 MNHEY, CDR2 SVGAGI. The CDR3 has 14 amino acids. The CDR3, as DNA: TGTGCCAGCAGTACCTACAGGGATTCAGGGACCCAGTACTTC. Protein sequence: CASSTYRDSGTQYF.

The chain uses TRBV30 and TRBJ1-1; D is perhaps TRBD1 (6 bases). The CDR3 sequence is 13 residues long. Germline V lookup: CDR1 GTSNPN, CDR2 SVGIG (reference sequence). The V and J ends lost 4 bases and 1 base respectively, with 10 bases between them. CDR3 DNA: TGTGCCTGGACGGGACACCAGAACACTGAAGCTTTCTTT. Its protein product is CAWTGHQNTEAFF. Full variable domain (rest looked up from reference TRBV30 and TRBJ1-1): SQTIHQWPATLVQPVGSPLSLECTVEGTSNPNLYWYRQAAGRGLQLLFYSVGIGQISSEVPQNLSASRPQDRQFILSSKKLLLSDSGFYLCAWTGHQNTEAFFGQGTRLTVV.

Only a few counts were recorded for this clone. The chain carries TRBV19 and TRBJ2-5, with TRBD1 matching 7 bases. CDR1 LNHDA and CDR2 SQIVND come from the germline V gene (reference sequence). After removal of 4 bases from V and 5 bases from J, the junction contained 7 bases not matched to a gene. The CDR3 spans 14 residues. The DNA for the CDR3 is TGTGCCAGTAGTACGGGACAGTCAAGGGAGACCCAGTACTTC. Protein: CASSTGQSRETQYF.

The rearrangement links TRBV19 to TRBJ2-7, with 11 positions matching TRBD2. Per germline, CDR1 LNHDA and CDR2 SQIVND (reference sequence). Losses at the gene ends were 6 bases for V and 2 bases for J; bases not matched to a gene: 0. The CDR3 covers 13 residues. CDR3 loop: CASRLAGAYEQYF. CDR3 nucleotides: TGTGCCAGTAGACTAGCGGGAGCCTACGAGCAGTACTTC.

J is TRBJ1-2 and V is TRBV5-6; 9 nucleotides match TRBD1. The junction had 11 bases not matched to a gene; V was cut back by 5 bases and J by 6 bases. Germline values: CDR1 SGHDT, CDR2 YYEEEE. The CDR3 is 15 residues long. Here the CDR3 DNA reads TGTGCCAGCAGTTGGGGACCGGGACAGGGTGATGGCTACACCTTC. Translated, it gives CASSWGPGQGDGYTF.

J is TRBJ1-1 and V is TRBV23-1; a weak D match, TRBD1 (5 bases). TRBV23-1 is flagged as an ORF with uncertain function. The CDR3 sequence is 15 residues long. V gave up 4 bases and J gave up 4 bases, with 16 bases separating them. CDR3 sequence: CASSLPRKQGTEAFF. CDR3 nucleotide sequence: TGCGCCAGCAGTCTGCCGAGAAAGCAGGGCACTGAAGCTTTCTTT.

This chain links TRBV6-6 with TRBJ1-5; D is unclear. The ends were cut back, 7 bases at V and 6 bases at J, with 19 bases in the middle. The CDR3 consists of 15 residues. Germline V gene lookup returns CDR1 MNHNY and CDR2 SVGAGI (reference sequence). CDR3 region: CASTQGGVLGQPQHF. CDR3 DNA: TGTGCCAGCACCCAAGGCGGGGTTTTGGGTCAGCCCCAGCATTTT.

This clone was counted between two and nine times. The chain is built from TRBV19 and TRBJ2-1; 7 nucleotides agree with TRBD2. CDR3 size: 17 residues. From germline, CDR1 is LNHDA and CDR2 SQIVND (reference sequence). Losses at the gene ends were 4 bases for V and 4 bases for J; bases not matched to a gene: 13. The CDR3 reads CASSRAPGLGGYNEQFF. For the CDR3, the DNA is TGTGCCAGTAGTAGAGCTCCGGGACTGGGAGGGTACAATGAGCAGTTCTTC.

This sequence joins TRBV7-8 and TRBJ2-7, with 8 bases fitting TRBD1. This CDR3 is built from 14 residues. V shed 2 bases and J 7 bases; nucleotides not matched to a gene: 7. In germline, CDR1 is SGHVS, CDR2 FQNEAQ. DNA for the CDR3: TGTGCCAGCAGCTTAATCCAGGGGGCAAGAGAGCAGTACTTC. Its protein product is CASSLIQGAREQYF.

The rearrangement joins TRBV4-2 to TRBJ2-3; 9 bases are a match to TRBD2. The V and J ends lost 3 bases and 4 bases, in that order; junction bases with no gene match: 17. Germline V gene lookup returns CDR1 LGHNA and CDR2 YNFKEQ. The CDR3 extends over 19 amino acids. The CDR3 here is CASSHGGAGGPFSPDTQYF. CDR3 sequence (DNA): TGTGCCAGCAGCCACGGCGGTGCGGGAGGGCCCTTTTCCCCAGATACGCAGTATTTT.

V and J are TRBV6-2 or TRBV6-3 and TRBJ1-5; D is perhaps TRBD1 (5 bases). V lost 5 bases and J 3 bases, leaving 14 bases between the germline ends. The length of the CDR3 is 15 residues. Germline loops: CDR1 MNHEY, CDR2 SVGEGT. The CDR3 DNA reads as TGTGCCAGCAGTACAGTCCGACAGTACAATCAGCCCCAGCATTTT. It specifies CASSTVRQYNQPQHF.

The chain couples TRBV21-1 to TRBJ1-3. TRBV21-1 is recorded as a pseudogene. This CDR3 is 16 amino acids long. For the CDR3, the DNA is TGTGCCAGCAGCAAAGAGGAGCGGGGCTCTGGAAACACCATATATTTT. The encoded protein is CASSKEERGSGNTIYF.

This chain links TRBV5-6 with TRBJ2-3; D call uncertain. Deletions cut 0 bases from V and 6 bases from J, with 2 bases between. The CDR3 is made up of 11 amino acids. Per the germline V gene, CDR1 is SGHDT and CDR2 is YYEEEE. The CDR3: CASSLADTQYF. CDR3 sequence (DNA): TGTGCCAGCAGCTTGGCGGATACGCAGTATTTT.

V is TRBV7-5 and J is TRBJ2-1; the DNA was not compared with TRBD2, the D call given in the table. TRBV7-5 is a recognized pseudogene. This CDR3 has 16 residues. The CDR3 loop is CARSTRLAGLGNEQFF. CDR3 sequence (DNA): TGTGCCAGAAGCACCCGACTAGCGGGCCTCGGTAATGAGCAGTTCTTC.

In this sample, this clone turned up a few times. V gene TRBV2 combines with J gene TRBJ2-7; 8 bases line up with TRBD1. V lost 6 bases, J lost 1 base, and 5 bases stayed unmatched. Germline CDR1 SNHLY, CDR2 FYNNEI. This CDR3 region has 14 residues. CDR3: CASRPGQASYEQYF. CDR3 DNA: TGTGCCAGCAGGCCGGGACAGGCGTCCTACGAGCAGTACTTC.

The rearrangement links TRBV9 to TRBJ1-3, with 7 positions matching TRBD1. The CDR3 extends over 19 amino acids. The germline gives CDR1 SGDLS, CDR2 YYNGEE. The ends lost 0 bases at V and 0 bases at J; junction bases unmatched: 12. CDR3: CASSVEAAGGVNSGNTIYF. In DNA form, the CDR3 reads TGTGCCAGCAGCGTAGAGGCGGCAGGGGGTGTGAACTCTGGAAACACCATATATTTT.